The source of this TCR beta chain is a study of immune characterization of retroperitoneal liposarcoma. This clonotype was observed a single time. Relative to the germline gene, one junction end is altered; a read error may explain this. TCRdb analysed the PCR reads with MiXCR anew, one entry per CDR3 protein. The table has over 8,000 distinct CDR3 sequences, around 30% seen once. The sequence was collected from a female donor with retroperitoneal liposarcoma. The sample consisted of tumor tissue.

The CDR3: CVSSYRKRRGPTPMNTEAFF. In DNA form, the CDR3 reads TGTGTCAGCAGTTATCGTAAGAGGAGGGGGCCCACCCCCATGAACACTGAAGCTTTCTTT. V is TRBV28 and J is TRBJ1-1; 7 bases are shared with TRBD1. The V gene's germline CDR1 is MDHEN and CDR2 SYDVKM. The CDR3 length is 20 residues.